This paragraph covers one T cell receptor beta chain sequence. The CDR3 length is 13 residues. Trimming stripped 3 bases from V and 4 bases from J, with 6 bases between. Germline CDR1 and CDR2: LNHDA and SQIVND (reference sequence). These data come from a study of blood T cell repertoires in COVID-19. Study-level background: COVID-19 samples, acute and convalescent, were from the United States, Italy and Spain. The analysed material was cDNA or gDNA that came from T cells, B-cell-depleted T cells, or PBMCs.

Per the study methods: From reference gene primer amplification, estimates of nucleated cell counts were derived. TCRdb's copy holds only in-frame clones and misses some; the assay was immunoSEQ multiplex PCR. D and trimming come from the DNA, and the V and J calls and clone size come from that table. The sample shows a few hundred thousand clones, around 89% of them seen only once. The sequence was collected from a man aged 55 to 70 who had recovered from COVID-19. J is TRBJ2-2 and V is TRBV19; the D gene is possibly TRBD2 (5 bases). Sequencing used peripheral blood. For the CDR3, the DNA is TGTGCCAGTAGTATCGCGGGCACCGGGGAGCTGTTTTTT. The encoded protein is CASSIAGTGELFF.